Below are 27 T cell receptor beta chains sequenced from a single sample in a study of blood T cell repertoires in COVID-19. Repertoires were generated with immunoSEQ multiplex PCR, while TCRdb's copy carries only in-frame clones and drops some. This table holds 350,000 to 450,000 clones, around 89% found once. The sequenced sample consisted of peripheral blood. The origin of the receptors is a woman aged 35 to 49 with COVID-19, enrolled during active disease.

J is TRBJ2-7 and V is TRBV19; TRBD1 matches at 9 bases. Trimming cost V 6 bases and J 2 bases; bases outside gene matches: 8. This CDR3 spans 15 amino acids. CDR1 and CDR2 from the germline V gene are LNHDA and SQIVND (reference sequence). CDR3 DNA sequence: TGTGCCAGTAGCCCTCTAAGGGACAGGGCCTACGAGCAGTACTTC. The encoded protein is CASSPLRDRAYEQYF.

This chain joins TRBV18 and TRBJ2-3; D uncertain. The germline V gene encodes CDR1 KGHSH and CDR2 LQKENI. The CDR3 is made up of 14 amino acids. Trimming left V 3 bases short and J 1 base short, with 8 bases between. The CDR3 spells CASSPQSGTDTQYF. The CDR3, as DNA: TGTGCCAGCTCACCCCAATCAGGCACAGATACGCAGTATTTT.

This sequence joins TRBV20-1 and TRBJ1-3; weak D call: TRBD1 (5 bases). The germline V and J ends were trimmed by 3 bases and 1 base, with 13 bases remaining between them. CDR3 size: 15 residues. Germline V gene data show CDR1 as DFQATT and CDR2 as SNEGSKA (reference sequence). This chain's CDR3 is CSASLGEGSGNTIYF. The CDR3, as DNA: TGCAGTGCTAGTCTGGGGGAGGGATCTGGAAACACCATATATTTT.

The rearrangement uses TRBV7-6 and TRBJ2-3; D perhaps matches TRBD2 (5 bases). Looked up from germline, CDR1 is SGHVS and CDR2 is FNYEAQ. V was trimmed by 0 bases and J by 6 bases, leaving 13 bases between them. The CDR3 loop spans 15 amino acids. The CDR3 region is CASSLAGNVADTQYF. Here the CDR3 DNA reads TGTGCCAGCAGCTTAGCGGGGAATGTAGCGGATACGCAGTATTTT.

The chain links TRBV5-8 to TRBJ2-1, with 7 positions matching TRBD2. The CDR3 spans 15 residues. The J segment lost 8 bases and the V segment lost 3 bases, leaving 11 bases of the junction unmatched. The germline V gene encodes CDR1 SGHTS and CDR2 YDEGEE. DNA for the CDR3: TGTGCCAGCAGCTCCGGGACGGGGGGTTTGGATGAGCAGTTCTTC. As protein: CASSSGTGGLDEQFF.

V gene TRBV6-2 or TRBV6-3 combines with J gene TRBJ2-2, with 10 bases matching TRBD2. From germline, CDR1 is MNHEY and CDR2 SVGEGT. CDR3 size: 17 residues. V lost 4 bases, J lost 0 bases, and 5 bases stayed unmatched. CDR3 bases: TGTGCCAGCAGTTCGGAGCGGGAGGGTCCGAACACCGGGGAGCTGTTTTTT. Translated, it gives CASSSEREGPNTGELFF.

V is TRBV7-9 and J is TRBJ1-2; 7 bases match TRBD1. V gave up 1 base and J gave up 6 bases; unmatched junction bases: 11. This CDR3 is 16 amino acids long. CDR1 is SEHNR, CDR2 FQNEAQ, per germline (reference sequence). Here the CDR3 DNA reads TGTGCCAGCAGCTTAGGGGAGGACAGGTTTACCGATGGCTACACCTTC. Its protein product is CASSLGEDRFTDGYTF. The full variable domain, completed using reference TRBV7-9 and TRBJ1-2, is DTGVSQNPRHKITKRGQNVTFRCDPISEHNRLYWYRQTLGQGPEFLTYFQNEAQLEKSRLLSDRFSAERPKGSFSTLEIQRTEQGDSAMYLCASSLGEDRFTDGYTFGSGTRLTVV.

V gene TRBV27 combines with J gene TRBJ2-2, with D possibly TRBD2 on 5 matching bases. Per the germline V gene, CDR1 is MNHEY and CDR2 is SMNVEV (reference sequence). The CDR3 length is 15 residues. The V and J ends lost 5 bases and 2 bases respectively, with 12 bases between them. Here the CDR3 DNA reads TGTGCCAGCAGTCCGCTGCGGGTAAACACCGGGGAGCTGTTTTTT. This translates into CASSPLRVNTGELFF.

The chain couples TRBV6-4 to TRBJ2-3; TRBD2 matches at 8 bases. The CDR3 loop spans 17 amino acids. The J segment lost 5 bases and the V segment lost 0 bases, leaving 10 bases of the junction unmatched. The V gene's germline CDR1 is MRHNA and CDR2 SNTAGT. The CDR3 nucleotides read TGTGCCAGCAGTGACTCGTCCAGCGGGAGTGGGGGAGATACGCAGTATTTT. As protein: CASSDSSSGSGGDTQYF.

This chain uses TRBV7-2 with TRBJ2-3, with 9 bases that match TRBD2. The J segment lost 5 bases and the V segment lost 6 bases, leaving 6 bases of the junction unmatched. CDR3 length: 14 residues. Germline V gives CDR1 SGHTA, CDR2 FQGNSA. CDR3 sequence: CASRIAGAGDTQYF. The CDR3 bases are TGTGCCAGCAGGATAGCGGGAGCCGGAGATACGCAGTATTTT.

The J gene is TRBJ2-1, the V gene TRBV18; 11 nucleotides agree with TRBD2. CDR1 is KGHSH and CDR2 is LQKENI in the germline V gene. The CDR3 is 16 residues long. With V trimmed by 3 bases and J by 0 bases, 1 base remained unmatched. CDR3 loop: CASSPGTSGSYNEQFF. Here the CDR3 DNA reads TGTGCCAGCTCACCCGGGACTAGCGGCTCCTACAATGAGCAGTTCTTC.

The chain links TRBV20-1 to TRBJ2-1, with D maybe TRBD2 (5 bases). Trimming left V 4 bases short and J 6 bases short, with 7 bases between. The germline CDR1 and CDR2 sequences are DFQATT and SNEGSKA (reference sequence). This CDR3 contains 11 residues. CDR3 DNA: TGCAGTGCTACGGACTTCAATGAGCAGTTCTTC. Translation gives CSATDFNEQFF.

As DNA, the CDR3 is TGCGCCAGCAGCTTGACAGGGTCAGCTAACTATGGCTACACCTTC. Translated, it gives CASSLTGSANYGYTF. The V and J genes are TRBV5-1 and TRBJ1-2, with D possibly TRBD1 on 6 matching bases. CDR1 SGHRS and CDR2 YFSETQ come from the germline V gene. This CDR3 region has 15 residues. V was trimmed by 1 base and J by 0 bases, leaving 10 bases between them.

The gene calls are TRBV27 and TRBJ1-3, with 9 bases matching TRBD1. Germline CDR1 is MNHEY and CDR2 is SMNVEV (reference sequence). The V segment lost 10 bases and the J segment 4 bases; nucleotides outside the gene matches: 11. CDR3 length: 15 amino acids. CDR3 bases: TGTGCCACATCCCGGGACAGGGACGGGGGAAACACCATATATTTT. This sequence encodes CATSRDRDGGNTIYF.

V gene TRBV27 combines with J gene TRBJ2-3; the D is unclear. The CDR3 length is 13 residues. V lost 5 bases to trimming and J lost 6 bases, with 12 bases between them. Germline assignment: CDR1 MNHEY and CDR2 SMNVEV (reference sequence). CDR3 protein: CASSTLFQDTQYF. Written as DNA, the CDR3 is TGTGCCAGCAGTACCCTTTTTCAGGATACGCAGTATTTT.

This clone came up once. The chain combines TRBV18 with TRBJ2-5; a possible D gene is TRBD2 (5 bases). V lost 3 bases and J 2 bases, leaving 13 bases between the germline ends. The CDR3 runs to 15 residues. In germline, CDR1 is KGHSH, CDR2 LQKENI. CDR3 region: CASSPDGLPQETQYF. The DNA of the CDR3 is TGTGCCAGCTCACCGGACGGACTCCCGCAAGAGACCCAGTACTTC.

The V gene is TRBV3-1 (or the pseudogene TRBV3-2), the J gene TRBJ1-2; a possible D gene is TRBD1 (5 bases). Germline assignment: CDR1 LGHDT and CDR2 YNNKEL (reference sequence). V lost 4 bases, J lost 8 bases, and 17 bases lay in between. The CDR3 has 14 amino acids. The CDR3 loop reads CASSPTKKGNGYTF. The CDR3 DNA reads as TGTGCCAGCAGCCCGACCAAAAAGGGGAACGGCTACACCTTC.

The J gene is TRBJ1-1, the V gene TRBV4-1, with unresolved D. Germline CDR1 is MGHRA and CDR2 is YSYEKL. The V end lost 5 bases, the J end lost 1 base, and 11 bases lay between the germline ends. The CDR3 has 14 residues. This CDR3 reads CASSGGGRNTEAFF. The CDR3 nucleotides read TGCGCCAGCAGCGGCGGAGGTAGGAACACTGAAGCTTTCTTT.

The V and J genes are TRBV4-3 and TRBJ1-5; 9 bases fit TRBD1. The germline V gene has CDR1 LGHNA and CDR2 YSLEER. This CDR3 is built from 16 residues. Trimming at V came to 4 bases and at J to 5 bases, leaving 9 bases not matched to a gene. The CDR3 bases are TGCGCCAGCAGCCTTGGGGACAGGGAGGATTATCAGCCCCAGCATTTT. Its protein product is CASSLGDREDYQPQHF.

This clone showed up just once. V usage is TRBV9 and J usage is TRBJ1-1, with TRBD1 matching 7 bases. The V segment lost 0 bases and the J segment 4 bases; nucleotides outside the gene matches: 12. Per the germline V gene, CDR1 is SGDLS and CDR2 is YYNGEE. This CDR3 has 17 amino acids. The CDR3 sequence: CASSVDMPGQIATEAFF. CDR3 nucleotides: TGTGCCAGCAGCGTAGATATGCCGGGACAGATAGCCACTGAAGCTTTCTTT.

This clone came up once. This chain joins TRBV7-3 and TRBJ2-3; 7 bases are shared with TRBD2. CDR1 is SGHTA, CDR2 FQGTGA, per germline. V was pared by 4 bases and J by 5 bases, with 6 bases of the junction left unmatched. CDR3 length: 14 residues. CDR3 sequence: CASSYGGVRDTQYF. Here the CDR3 DNA reads TGTGCCAGCAGCTATGGGGGGGTTAGAGATACGCAGTATTTT.

The CDR3 reads CASSLGVGDSNQPQHF. Written as DNA, the CDR3 is TGTGCCAGCAGCTTAGGAGTCGGGGATAGCAATCAGCCCCAGCATTTT. The chain uses TRBV7-9 and TRBJ1-5; no clear D gene. The V and J ends lost 1 base and 0 bases respectively, with 10 bases between them. Per the germline V gene, CDR1 is SEHNR and CDR2 is FQNEAQ (reference sequence). This CDR3 spans 16 amino acids.

The J gene is TRBJ1-4, the V gene TRBV6-1; 7 nucleotides match TRBD1. Looked up from germline, CDR1 is MNHNS and CDR2 is SASEGT. The CDR3 covers 17 residues. The V and J ends lost 0 bases and 5 bases, in that order; junction bases with no gene match: 9. The CDR3: CASSEAGRGIGNEKLFF. The CDR3 bases are TGTGCCAGCAGTGAAGCGGGCAGGGGGATAGGGAATGAAAAACTGTTTTTT.

The chain is built from TRBV5-4 and TRBJ1-2; D is uncertain. V was shortened by 4 bases and J by 4 bases, with 14 bases between the two germline ends. This CDR3 is built from 14 residues. The germline CDR1 and CDR2 sequences are SGHNT and YYREEE (reference sequence). CDR3 coding DNA: TGTGCCAGCAGCGTAGGCGGATCTACCTATGGCTACACCTTC. Residues: CASSVGGSTYGYTF.

The chain carries TRBV19 and TRBJ1-1; TRBD1 agrees at 7 bases. The CDR3 extends over 13 amino acids. Germline V lookup: CDR1 LNHDA, CDR2 SQIVND (reference sequence). J lost 6 bases, V lost 5 bases, and 6 bases had no gene match. The CDR3 DNA reads TGTGCCAGTAGTGAAGCCAGGGGGGCTGAAGCTTTCTTT. Amino acid sequence: CASSEARGAEAFF.

The J gene is TRBJ1-5, the V gene TRBV9; D gene unclear. V lost 0 bases to trimming and J lost 4 bases, with 11 bases between them. Germline V gene sequence: CDR1 SGDLS, CDR2 YYNGEE. This CDR3 comprises 15 residues. The CDR3: CASSVEAGRNQPQHF. The DNA of the CDR3 is TGTGCCAGCAGCGTAGAAGCAGGCCGGAATCAGCCCCAGCATTTT.

This chain joins TRBV27 and TRBJ2-3, with a tentative D call TRBD2 (5 bases). The V end was cut by 7 bases, the J end by 5 bases, with 22 bases between. The germline CDR1 and CDR2 sequences are MNHEY and SMNVEV (reference sequence). The CDR3 extends over 16 amino acids. The CDR3 region is CASTPSRRWALDTQYF. As DNA, the CDR3 is TGTGCCAGCACCCCATCCCGGAGGTGGGCATTAGATACGCAGTATTTT.